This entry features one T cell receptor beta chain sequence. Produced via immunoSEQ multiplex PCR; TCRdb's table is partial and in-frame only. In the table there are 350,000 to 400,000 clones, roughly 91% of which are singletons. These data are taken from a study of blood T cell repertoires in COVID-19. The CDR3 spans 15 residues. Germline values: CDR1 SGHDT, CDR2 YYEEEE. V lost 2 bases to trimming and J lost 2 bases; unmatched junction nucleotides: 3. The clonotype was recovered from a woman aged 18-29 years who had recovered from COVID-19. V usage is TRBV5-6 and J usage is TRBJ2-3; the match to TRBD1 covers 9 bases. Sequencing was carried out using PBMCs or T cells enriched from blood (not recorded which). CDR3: CASSFGTGSTDTQYF. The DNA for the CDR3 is TGTGCCAGCAGCTTCGGGACAGGGTCCACAGATACGCAGTATTTT.